These 26 T cell receptor beta chains came from one sample sequenced in a study of cytomegalovirus exposure and HLA in healthy donors (dated by TCRdb to 2015 to 2018). Library preparation employed the immunoSEQ multiplex PCR assay. A mixture of 60 forward primers for TCR Vbeta segments and 13 reverse primers for TCR Jbeta segments was used in the multiplex PCR. The immuneACCESS repertoire file appears here via TCRdb, limited to in-frame rearrangements. These files lack a portion of the clones; in checked studies, under half of the deficit traces to unresolved V genes, and the cause of the others is not known. This sample lists some 130,000 clones; nearly 80% were detected once. The ten top clones hold over 2% of the sample. Sequences were obtained from PBMCs. These receptors all come from a man aged 25-45 years in good health and CMV-seronegative.

The rearrangement uses TRBV5-1 and TRBJ2-2, with TRBD2 matching 8 bases. Per germline, CDR1 SGHRS and CDR2 YFSETQ. The J segment lost 2 bases and the V segment lost 5 bases, leaving 8 bases of the junction unmatched. CDR3 length: 16 residues. The CDR3 here is CASRALSGANTGELFF. The CDR3 DNA reads as TGCGCCAGCAGAGCCCTTAGCGGGGCTAACACCGGGGAGCTGTTTTTT. The variable domain in full, with the rest retrieved from reference TRBV5-1 and TRBJ2-2, is KAGVTQTPRYLIKTRGQQVTLSCSPISGHRSVSWYQQTPGQGLQFLFEYFSETQRNKGNFPGRFSGRQFSNSRSEMNVSTLELGDSALYLCASRALSGANTGELFFGEGSRLTVL.

The chain carries TRBV7-6 and TRBJ1-2; no definite D call. The CDR3 spans 14 residues. V lost 2 bases and J 0 bases, leaving 7 bases between the germline ends. In germline, CDR1 is SGHVS, CDR2 FNYEAQ. The CDR3 loop reads CASSLSPTNYGYTF. CDR3 nucleotides: TGTGCCAGCAGCTTATCCCCCACTAACTATGGCTACACCTTC.

J is TRBJ1-1 and V is TRBV27, with no clear D. The CDR3 is made up of 14 amino acids. CDR1 is MNHEY, CDR2 SMNVEV, per germline (reference sequence). The V end lost 8 bases, the J end lost 5 bases, and 18 bases lay between the germline ends. As DNA, the CDR3 is TGTGCCAGCCTCCGGGGTGTTCGTAGTACTGAAGCTTTCTTT. It encodes CASLRGVRSTEAFF.

The J gene is TRBJ2-7, the V gene TRBV9; 7 bases map to TRBD2. The CDR3 extends over 17 amino acids. The V gene's germline CDR1 is SGDLS and CDR2 YYNGEE. After removal of 0 bases from V and 4 bases from J, the junction contained 13 bases not matched to a gene. Here the CDR3 DNA reads TGTGCCAGCAGCGTAGAGAGGGTGGGGCTAGCGGTGTACGAGCAGTACTTC. This encodes CASSVERVGLAVYEQYF.

The chain couples TRBV30 to TRBJ2-6; 10 bases are shared with TRBD1. Trimming removed 5 bases from V and 4 bases from J; junction bases left unmatched: 17. The CDR3 totals 19 residues. The V gene's germline CDR1 is GTSNPN and CDR2 SVGIG (reference sequence). CDR3 nucleotides: TGTGCCTGGGACGAATGGGGACAGGGGAGATTCGGAGGGGCCAACGTCCTGACTTTC. This codes for CAWDEWGQGRFGGANVLTF.

The CDR3 sequence is CASRERSYTF. The DNA of the CDR3 is TGTGCCAGCAGAGAGCGGAGCTACACCTTC. The V call is TRBV28, the J call TRBJ1-2; D unclear. This CDR3 has 10 amino acids. With 6 bases removed from V and 9 bases from J, the gap between germline ends came to 8 bases. Per germline, CDR1 MDHEN and CDR2 SYDVKM.

The chain carries TRBV9 and TRBJ2-3; weak D call: TRBD2 (5 bases). The CDR3 has 15 amino acids. Germline CDR1 and CDR2: SGDLS and YYNGEE. Trimming took 1 base from V and 3 from J, leaving 12 bases between them. The CDR3 DNA is TGTGCCAGCAGCGTACCCGAGGGTGGAACAGATACGCAGTATTTT. This translates into CASSVPEGGTDTQYF.

The J gene is TRBJ2-5, the V gene TRBV2, with D perhaps matching TRBD1 (5 bases). The CDR3 spans 14 residues. From germline, CDR1 is SNHLY and CDR2 FYNNEI. Deletions cut 7 bases from V and 6 bases from J, with 18 bases between. Here the CDR3 DNA reads TGTGCCAGCAATCCGAGCGAAGGGGTTCAGACCCAGTACTTC. It codes for CASNPSEGVQTQYF.

The CDR3 DNA is TGTGCCTGGAGTAGATCCGGGACAGTAGGATCACCCCTCCACTTT. Amino acids: CAWSRSGTVGSPLHF. The chain joins TRBV30 to TRBJ1-6, with 7 bases matching TRBD1. This CDR3 comprises 15 residues. Germline CDR1 reads GTSNPN; CDR2 reads SVGIG (reference sequence). Trimming took 2 bases from V and 10 from J; bases not matched to a gene: 11.

In regard to this clone: This specimen includes other DNA sequences encoding the same CDR3. The chain has TRBV29-1 and TRBJ2-3, with 9 bases fitting TRBD2. J lost 2 bases, V lost 3 bases, and 12 bases had no gene match. Germline V gene lookup returns CDR1 SQVTM and CDR2 ANQGSEA. This CDR3 has 17 amino acids. This CDR3 reads CSVDGLAGPLDTDTQYF. The DNA of the CDR3 is TGCAGCGTTGATGGGCTAGCGGGACCGTTGGACACAGATACGCAGTATTTT.

Note on this clone: Other DNA variants within this sample encode the same CDR3. The V and J genes are TRBV5-1 and TRBJ1-2; TRBD1 is a possible D gene (5 bases). V was clipped by 0 bases and J by 6 bases, with 9 bases between them. CDR1 is SGHRS, CDR2 YFSETQ, per germline. The CDR3 runs to 13 residues. CDR3 sequence: CASSLGGEDGYTF. CDR3 DNA sequence: TGCGCCAGCAGCTTGGGAGGGGAGGATGGCTACACCTTC.

This clone was seen a few times. The genes are TRBV5-6 and TRBJ2-7, with 9 positions matching TRBD1. The CDR3 has 12 amino acids. Germline CDR1 is SGHDT and CDR2 is YYEEEE. V lost 2 bases and J lost 7; bases outside the gene matches: 1. CDR3 region: CASSFGTGEQYF. Written as DNA, the CDR3 is TGTGCCAGCAGCTTTGGGACAGGGGAGCAGTACTTC.

The chain joins TRBV4-1 to TRBJ2-7; D perhaps matches TRBD1 (5 bases). CDR3 length: 15 amino acids. The germline gives CDR1 MGHRA, CDR2 YSYEKL. Trimming removed 3 bases at V and 3 bases at J, with 15 bases between. In DNA form, the CDR3 reads TGCGCCAGCAGCCAGCCCCCAGGGCAGGGCTACGAGCAGTACTTC. Its translation is CASSQPPGQGYEQYF.

The chain joins TRBV6-5 to TRBJ1-2; unclear D gene. Trimming stripped 5 bases from V and 8 bases from J, with 9 bases between. Germline V gene sequence: CDR1 MNHEY, CDR2 SVGAGI. This CDR3 is built from 11 residues. Here the CDR3 reads CASSPGTGYTF. CDR3 bases: TGTGCCAGCAGTCCAGGAACGGGCTACACCTTC.

The V gene is TRBV7-2, the J gene TRBJ2-1; D is possibly TRBD2 (5 bases). Per the germline V gene, CDR1 is SGHTA and CDR2 is FQGNSA. This CDR3 contains 15 residues. The V gene lost 5 bases and the J gene lost 0 bases, with 11 bases spanning the gap. This CDR3 reads CASSPGLFSYNEQFF. For the CDR3, the DNA is TGTGCCAGCAGCCCCGGACTCTTCTCCTACAATGAGCAGTTCTTC.

The chain links TRBV28 to TRBJ2-1; a weak D match, TRBD2 (5 bases). The CDR3 is 15 residues long. Germline CDR1 is MDHEN and CDR2 is SYDVKM. V was pared by 10 bases and J by 2 bases, with 18 bases between. In DNA form, the CDR3 reads TGTGCCATCGGGGTTTCATGGCGCCCCTACAATGAGCAGTTCTTC. Protein sequence: CAIGVSWRPYNEQFF.

The rearrangement links TRBV6-5 to TRBJ1-1; D gene uncertain. Trimming shortened V by 3 bases and J by 1 base, and 9 bases separated the two germline ends. This CDR3 spans 14 amino acids. From germline, CDR1 is MNHEY and CDR2 SVGAGI. The CDR3 protein is CASSYLAGNTEAFF. The CDR3 DNA is TGTGCCAGCAGTTATTTGGCTGGGAACACTGAAGCTTTCTTT.

V usage is TRBV5-5 and J usage is TRBJ1-1, with D hard to call. The CDR3 totals 13 residues. Germline V CDR1 and CDR2: SGHKS, YYEKEE (reference sequence). The V end lost 0 bases, the J end lost 7 bases, and 10 bases lay between the germline ends. This CDR3 reads CASSLGGVGEAFF. In DNA form, the CDR3 reads TGTGCCAGCAGCTTGGGGGGAGTCGGTGAAGCTTTCTTT.

The genes are TRBV6-1 and TRBJ2-5; D is unclear. V lost 3 bases and J lost 0, with 11 bases in between. This CDR3 is 15 amino acids long. Germline V CDR1 and CDR2: MNHNS, SASEGT. CDR3 nucleotide sequence: TGTGCCAGCAGTGATTCCACAGAGTACCAAGAGACCCAGTACTTC. Its translation is CASSDSTEYQETQYF.

This chain joins TRBV10-2 and TRBJ2-7; D perhaps matches TRBD2 (5 bases). The CDR3 sequence is 14 residues long. The germline V gene encodes CDR1 WSHSY and CDR2 SAAADI. Trimming removed 0 bases from V and 4 bases from J, with 10 bases in between. The CDR3 spells CASSESEGLYEQYF. The CDR3 DNA follows: TGCGCCAGCAGTGAGTCTGAGGGCCTTTACGAGCAGTACTTC.

The V gene is TRBV20-1, the J gene TRBJ2-5; D remains unclear. The CDR3 consists of 11 residues. The germline CDR1 and CDR2 sequences are DFQATT and SNEGSKA (reference sequence). Trimming cost V 8 bases and J 5 bases, with 12 bases left between them. The CDR3 DNA follows: TGCAGTAGGTCCTTTAGCGAGACCCAGTACTTC. Amino acid sequence: CSRSFSETQYF.

Notes on this clone: The same CDR3 arises from other DNA sequences in this sample as well. The chain joins TRBV4-1 to TRBJ1-4; 9 bases agree with TRBD1. Germline V gene sequence: CDR1 MGHRA, CDR2 YSYEKL. This CDR3 comprises 17 residues. J lost 8 bases, V lost 3 bases, and 13 bases had no gene match. The CDR3 here is CASSQRGQGLLGEKLFF. CDR3 DNA: TGCGCCAGCAGCCAGAGAGGACAGGGGCTATTAGGGGAAAAACTGTTTTTT.

Concerning this clone itself: The sample holds other DNA sequences that translate to the same CDR3. This chain connects TRBV7-9 to TRBJ1-5; no firm D call. V was pared by 1 base and J by 4 bases, with 5 bases between. Germline CDR1 and CDR2: SEHNR and FQNEAQ (reference sequence). This CDR3 has 13 amino acids. The CDR3 sequence is CASSLDSNQPQHF. The CDR3 nucleotides read TGTGCCAGCAGCTTAGACTCAAATCAGCCCCAGCATTTT.

This clone was seen a single time. In DNA, the CDR3 is TGTGCCAGCAGACCCTGGGGCAGGGCCCGCTCCTACGAGCAGTACTTC. It codes for CASRPWGRARSYEQYF. The V gene is TRBV28, the J gene TRBJ2-7; the D gene is possibly TRBD1 (5 bases). Germline V gene lookup returns CDR1 MDHEN and CDR2 SYDVKM. The CDR3 spans 16 residues. Trimming took off 6 bases at V and 0 bases at J, with 18 bases between the two ends.

V usage is TRBV6-5 and J usage is TRBJ2-7, with D uncertain. This CDR3 region has 13 residues. Per germline, CDR1 MNHEY and CDR2 SVGAGI. Trimming left V 5 bases short and J 1 base short, with 9 bases between. This chain's CDR3 is CASSPSLSYEQYF. The DNA of the CDR3 is TGTGCCAGCAGTCCTTCCCTTTCCTACGAGCAGTACTTC.

Only a few counts were recorded for this clone. The chain couples TRBV5-1 to TRBJ1-3; D call uncertain. V dropped 6 bases and J dropped 4 bases, with 17 bases sitting between them. The germline V gene encodes CDR1 SGHRS and CDR2 YFSETQ. The CDR3 extends over 15 amino acids. CDR3 amino acids: CASTRRPGPGNTIYF. CDR3 nucleotide sequence: TGCGCCAGCACTCGGCGGCCCGGCCCGGGAAACACCATATATTTT.